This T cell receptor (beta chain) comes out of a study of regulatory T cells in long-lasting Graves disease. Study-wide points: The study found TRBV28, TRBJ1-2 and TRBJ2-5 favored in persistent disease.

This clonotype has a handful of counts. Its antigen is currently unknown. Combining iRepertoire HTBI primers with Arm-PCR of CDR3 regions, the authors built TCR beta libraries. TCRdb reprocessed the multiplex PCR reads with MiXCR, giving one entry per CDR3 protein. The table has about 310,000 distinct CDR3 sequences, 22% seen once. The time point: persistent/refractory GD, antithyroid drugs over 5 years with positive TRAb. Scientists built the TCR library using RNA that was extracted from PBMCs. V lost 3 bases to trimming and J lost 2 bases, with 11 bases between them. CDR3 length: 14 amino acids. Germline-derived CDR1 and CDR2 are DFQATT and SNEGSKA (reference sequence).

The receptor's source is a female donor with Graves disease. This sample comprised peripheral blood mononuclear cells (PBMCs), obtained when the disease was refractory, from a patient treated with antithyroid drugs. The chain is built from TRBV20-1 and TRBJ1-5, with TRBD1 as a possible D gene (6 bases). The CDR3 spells CSARGSGGNQPQHF. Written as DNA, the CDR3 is TGCAGTGCTAGGGGCTCAGGGGGCAATCAGCCCCAGCATTTT.